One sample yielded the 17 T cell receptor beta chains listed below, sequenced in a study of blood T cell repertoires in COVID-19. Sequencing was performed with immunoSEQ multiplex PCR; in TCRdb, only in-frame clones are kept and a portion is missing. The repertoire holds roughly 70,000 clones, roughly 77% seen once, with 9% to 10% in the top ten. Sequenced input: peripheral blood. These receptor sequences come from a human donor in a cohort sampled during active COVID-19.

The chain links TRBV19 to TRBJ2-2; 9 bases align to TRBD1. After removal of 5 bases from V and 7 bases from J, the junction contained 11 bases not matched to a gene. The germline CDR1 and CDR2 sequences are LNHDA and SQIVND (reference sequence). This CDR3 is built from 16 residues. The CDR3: CASSSTGTGFVGELFF. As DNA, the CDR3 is TGTGCCAGTAGTTCGACCGGGACAGGGTTCGTCGGGGAGCTGTTTTTT.

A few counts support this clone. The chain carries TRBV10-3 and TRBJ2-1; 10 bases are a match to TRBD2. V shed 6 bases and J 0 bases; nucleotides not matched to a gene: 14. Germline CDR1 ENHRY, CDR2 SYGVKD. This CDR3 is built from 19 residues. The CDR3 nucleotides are TGTGCCATCAGGGACTCAAGCGGGAGGGTGGGGAGCTCCTACAATGAGCAGTTCTTC. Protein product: CAIRDSSGRVGSSYNEQFF.

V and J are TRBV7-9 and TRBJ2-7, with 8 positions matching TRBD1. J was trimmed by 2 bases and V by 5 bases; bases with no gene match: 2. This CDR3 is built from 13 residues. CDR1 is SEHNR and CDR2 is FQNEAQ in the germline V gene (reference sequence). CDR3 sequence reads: CASSSRGPYEQYF. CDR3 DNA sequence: TGTGCCAGCAGCAGCAGGGGGCCCTACGAGCAGTACTTC.

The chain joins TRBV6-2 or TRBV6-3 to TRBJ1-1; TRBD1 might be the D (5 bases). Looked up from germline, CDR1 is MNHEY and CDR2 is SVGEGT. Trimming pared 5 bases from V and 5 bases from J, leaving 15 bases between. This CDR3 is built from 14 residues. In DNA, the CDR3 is TGTGCCAGCAGTCCCCCTCAGGGCGGAACTGAAGCTTTCTTT. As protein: CASSPPQGGTEAFF.

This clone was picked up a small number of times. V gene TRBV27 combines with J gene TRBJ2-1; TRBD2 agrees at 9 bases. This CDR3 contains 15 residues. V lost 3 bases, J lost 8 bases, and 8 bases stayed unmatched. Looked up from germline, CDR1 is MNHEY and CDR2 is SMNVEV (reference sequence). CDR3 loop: CASSFRASGTDEQFF. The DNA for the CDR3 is TGTGCCAGCAGTTTCCGGGCTAGCGGGACTGATGAGCAGTTCTTC.

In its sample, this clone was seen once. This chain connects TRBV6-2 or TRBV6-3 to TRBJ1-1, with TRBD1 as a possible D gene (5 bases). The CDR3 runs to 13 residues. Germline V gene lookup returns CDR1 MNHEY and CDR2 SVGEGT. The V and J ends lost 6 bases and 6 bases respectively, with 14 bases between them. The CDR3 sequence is CASSRGGSAEAFF. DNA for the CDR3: TGTGCCAGCAGCCGGGGGGGAAGCGCTGAAGCTTTCTTT.

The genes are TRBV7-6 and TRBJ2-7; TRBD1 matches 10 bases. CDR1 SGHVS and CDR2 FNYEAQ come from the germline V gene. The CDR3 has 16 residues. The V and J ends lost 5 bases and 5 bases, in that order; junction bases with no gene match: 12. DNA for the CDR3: TGTGCCAGCAGCCCCAAGCCGGGACAGGGGCAGGACGAGCAGTACTTC. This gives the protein CASSPKPGQGQDEQYF. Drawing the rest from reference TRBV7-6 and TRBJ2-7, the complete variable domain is GAGVSQSPRYKVTKRGQDVALRCDPISGHVSLYWYRQALGQGPEFLTYFNYEAQQDKSGLPNDRFSAERPEGSISTLTIQRTEQRDSAMYRCASSPKPGQGQDEQYFGPGTRLTVT.

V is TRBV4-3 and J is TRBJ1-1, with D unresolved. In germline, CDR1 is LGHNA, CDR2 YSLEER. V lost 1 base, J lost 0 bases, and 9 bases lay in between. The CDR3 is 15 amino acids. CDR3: CASSQVGSLNTEAFF. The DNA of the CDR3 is TGCGCCAGCAGCCAAGTGGGCAGTTTGAACACTGAAGCTTTCTTT.

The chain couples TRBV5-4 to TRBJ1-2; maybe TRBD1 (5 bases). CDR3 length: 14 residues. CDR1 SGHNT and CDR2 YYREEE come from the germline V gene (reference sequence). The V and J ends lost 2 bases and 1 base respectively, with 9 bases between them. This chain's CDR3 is CASSFVTDNYGYTF. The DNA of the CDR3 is TGTGCCAGCAGCTTCGTGACAGATAACTATGGCTACACCTTC.

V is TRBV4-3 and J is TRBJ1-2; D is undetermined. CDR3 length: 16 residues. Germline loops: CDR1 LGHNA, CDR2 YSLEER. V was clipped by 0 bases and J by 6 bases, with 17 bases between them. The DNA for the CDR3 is TGCGCCAGCAGCCAAGAAAGCCCGCCCCGGTTCAATGGCTACACCTTC. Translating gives CASSQESPPRFNGYTF.

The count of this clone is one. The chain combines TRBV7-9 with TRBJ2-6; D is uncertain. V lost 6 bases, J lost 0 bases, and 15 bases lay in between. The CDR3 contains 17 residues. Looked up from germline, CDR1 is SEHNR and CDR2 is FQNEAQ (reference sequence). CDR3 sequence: CASRPTDQRSGANVLTF. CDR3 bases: TGTGCCAGCAGACCCACCGATCAGCGCTCTGGGGCCAACGTCCTGACTTTC. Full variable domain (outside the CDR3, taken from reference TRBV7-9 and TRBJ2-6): DTGVSQNPRHKITKRGQNVTFRCDPISEHNRLYWYRQTLGQGPEFLTYFQNEAQLEKSRLLSDRFSAERPKGSFSTLEIQRTEQGDSAMYLCASRPTDQRSGANVLTFGAGSRLTVL.

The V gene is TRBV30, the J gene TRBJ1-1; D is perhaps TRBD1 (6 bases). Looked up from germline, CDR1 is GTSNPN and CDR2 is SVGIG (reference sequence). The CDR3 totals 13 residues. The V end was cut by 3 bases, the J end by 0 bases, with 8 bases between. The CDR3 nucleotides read TGTGCCTGGAGCGGGACACTGAACACTGAAGCTTTCTTT. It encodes CAWSGTLNTEAFF. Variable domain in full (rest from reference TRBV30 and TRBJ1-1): SQTIHQWPATLVQPVGSPLSLECTVEGTSNPNLYWYRQAAGRGLQLLFYSVGIGQISSEVPQNLSASRPQDRQFILSSKKLLLSDSGFYLCAWSGTLNTEAFFGQGTRLTVV.

In DNA form, the CDR3 reads TGTGCCAGCAGTTCCCTTCGGGGGTACGAGCAGTACTTC. Translating gives CASSSLRGYEQYF. V gene TRBV6-5 combines with J gene TRBJ2-7, with a possible D match to TRBD2 (6 bases). Trimming removed 4 bases from V and 4 bases from J, with 11 bases in between. Per the germline V gene, CDR1 is MNHEY and CDR2 is SVGAGI. This CDR3 region has 13 residues.

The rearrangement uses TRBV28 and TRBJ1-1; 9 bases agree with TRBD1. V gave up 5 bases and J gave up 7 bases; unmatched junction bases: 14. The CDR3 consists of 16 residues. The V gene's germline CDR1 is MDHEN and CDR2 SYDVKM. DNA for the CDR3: TGTGCCAGCAGTGCTTCGACAGGGGGGAAAGCAGGTGAAGCTTTCTTT. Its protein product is CASSASTGGKAGEAFF.

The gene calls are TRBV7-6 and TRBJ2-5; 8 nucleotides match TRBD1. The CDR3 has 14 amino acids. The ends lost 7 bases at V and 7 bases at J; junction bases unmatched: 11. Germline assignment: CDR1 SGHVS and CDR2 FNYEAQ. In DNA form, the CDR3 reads TGTGCCAGCACCCAGGACAGGGAGGTCGGGACCCAGTACTTC. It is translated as CASTQDREVGTQYF.

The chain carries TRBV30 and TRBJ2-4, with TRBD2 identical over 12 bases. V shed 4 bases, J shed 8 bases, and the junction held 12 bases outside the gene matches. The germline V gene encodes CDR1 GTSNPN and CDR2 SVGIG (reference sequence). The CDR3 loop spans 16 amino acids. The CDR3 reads CAWMRGTSGRGDIQYF. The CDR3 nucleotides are TGTGCCTGGATGAGGGGGACTAGCGGGCGAGGGGACATTCAGTACTTC.

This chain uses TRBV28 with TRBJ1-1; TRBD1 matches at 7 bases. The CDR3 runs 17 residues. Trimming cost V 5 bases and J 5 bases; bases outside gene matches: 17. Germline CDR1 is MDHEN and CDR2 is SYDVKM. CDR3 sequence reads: CASSPPGQRVGMTEAFF. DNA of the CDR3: TGTGCCAGCAGTCCACCGGGACAGCGGGTTGGGATGACTGAAGCTTTCTTT.